The 8 T cell receptor beta chains below all came from one sample that was sequenced in a study of naive and memory T cell subsets. The beta constant-region primer was an equimolar mix of two oligonucleotides covering TRBC1 and TRBC2. Ligated cDNA was amplified by four rounds of PCR with nested alpha and beta constant-region primers and SP2. TCRdb ran MiXCR on the UMI-ligation and nested PCR reads and lists one entry per CDR3 protein. The data show more than 120,000 distinct CDR3 sequences, 15% to 20% seen once. Study-wide results and caveats: A few larger clonotypes appeared in naive repertoires, especially CD8, possibly memory cells re-expressing CD45RA.

No antigen has been identified for these receptors. Sequences were obtained from naive CD8+ T cells from blood. All receptors come from a human donor in good health.

This clonotype was counted between two and nine times. This rearrangement joins TRBV5-6 to TRBJ1-5; TRBD1 might be the D (6 bases). Germline CDR1 is SGHDT and CDR2 is YYEEEE. Trimming pared 4 bases from V and 10 bases from J, leaving 12 bases between. There are 12 residues in the CDR3. CDR3 sequence (DNA): TGTGCCAGCAGCGGGGGGCCGGGACCCCAGCATTTT. It yields the protein CASSGGPGPQHF.

V is TRBV29-1 and J is TRBJ2-7; 9 nucleotides align to TRBD1. The CDR3 has 16 amino acids. Per the germline V gene, CDR1 is SQVTM and CDR2 is ANQGSEA. The V and J ends lost 2 bases and 2 bases, in that order; junction bases with no gene match: 10. CDR3 amino acids: CSVETFRDRDPYEQYF. In DNA form, the CDR3 reads TGCAGCGTTGAAACTTTCCGGGACAGGGACCCCTACGAGCAGTACTTC.

The chain is built from TRBV4-1 and TRBJ2-1; D perhaps matches TRBD2 (5 bases). V shed 2 bases and J shed 6 bases, with 20 bases lying between them. From germline, CDR1 is MGHRA and CDR2 YSYEKL. This CDR3 comprises 17 residues. The CDR3 loop reads CASSQRRWEGLSNEQFF. In DNA form, the CDR3 reads TGCGCCAGCAGCCAAAGGAGGTGGGAAGGGCTCAGCAATGAGCAGTTCTTC.

V and J are TRBV6-1 and TRBJ2-7; D possibly corresponds to TRBD1 (5 bases). CDR3 length: 13 amino acids. V was cut by 2 bases and J by 6 bases, with 11 bases left in between. The germline V gene encodes CDR1 MNHNS and CDR2 SASEGT. Written as DNA, the CDR3 is TGTGCCAGCAGTGAAATTCAGGGCTTCGAGCAGTACTTC. This sequence encodes CASSEIQGFEQYF.

The V gene is TRBV7-2, the J gene TRBJ2-7; the D is unclear. This CDR3 has 15 amino acids. V lost 0 bases to trimming and J lost 2 bases, with 11 bases between them. From germline, CDR1 is SGHTA and CDR2 FQGNSA. The CDR3 here is CASSLASLPTYEQYF. As DNA, the CDR3 is TGTGCCAGCAGCTTAGCCAGCCTCCCGACCTACGAGCAGTACTTC.

Ten or more counts support this clonotype. The V gene is TRBV27, the J gene TRBJ2-7; TRBD2 matches at 12 bases. This CDR3 is built from 14 residues. V shed 6 bases, J shed 4 bases, and the junction held 4 bases outside the gene matches. Germline V lookup: CDR1 MNHEY, CDR2 SMNVEV (reference sequence). The CDR3 is CASRGLAGRYEQYF. The CDR3 DNA follows: TGTGCCAGCAGAGGACTAGCGGGACGGTACGAGCAGTACTTC.

The DNA for the CDR3 is TGTGCCAGCAGTTACCCCAGCGGGAGGATGGATGAGCAGTTCTTC. Translating it yields CASSYPSGRMDEQFF. This chain connects TRBV6-2 or TRBV6-3 to TRBJ2-1; TRBD2 agrees at 9 bases. Trimming took 2 bases from V and 8 from J; bases not matched to a gene: 7. Germline V CDR1 and CDR2: MNHEY, SVGEGT. This CDR3 region has 15 residues.

The sample holds many counts of this clonotype. The chain is built from TRBV9 and TRBJ2-7; D gene uncertain. Trimming left V 3 bases short and J 1 base short, with 8 bases between. The CDR3 consists of 13 residues. Germline V gene sequence: CDR1 SGDLS, CDR2 YYNGEE. The CDR3 DNA reads TGTGCCAGCAGCGCAACCGATTCCTACGAGCAGTACTTC. Translating gives CASSATDSYEQYF.